The clone carrying this T cell receptor beta chain was counted many times. Its antigen remains unknown. Sample-barcoded 5' priming and a J-beta primer mix drove a second PCR of 7 to 11 cycles. The template-switch adaptor was a 5' adaptor with 12 random nucleotides. It tagged each cDNA molecule. TCRdb passed the 5' RACE reads through MiXCR, listing each CDR3 protein once. This repertoire shows about 970,000 distinct CDR3 sequences, about 53% found once; its top ten account for about 20%. The germline V gene encodes CDR1 SGHAT and CDR2 FQDESV (reference sequence). V lost 6 bases to trimming and J lost 6 bases, with 18 bases between them. This CDR3 has 14 residues. This specimen comes from a study of blood T cells in healthy people across ages. Study-wide background: Through template switching, about one barcoded beta molecule was captured per two T cells, as measured in model experiments.

Staff drew about 10 milliliters of peripheral blood from each donor. Broader study findings: Roughly linear age-related decline in beta diversity appeared, significant by age 40.

Sample: blood. The TCR comes from an older woman in good health. The chain recombines TRBV11-1 with TRBJ2-7; D may be TRBD2 (6 bases). CDR3 in DNA: TGTGCCAGCAGTATTTTGAGCGGGCAGCTCGAGCAGTACTTC. Residues: CASSILSGQLEQYF. Combining the CDR3 with reference TRBV11-1 and TRBJ2-7 gives the whole variable domain EAEVAQSPRYKITEKSQAVAFWCDPISGHATLYWYRQILGQGPELLVQFQDESVVDDSQLPKDRFSAERLKGVDSTLKIQPAELGDSAMYLCASSILSGQLEQYFGPGTRLTVT.